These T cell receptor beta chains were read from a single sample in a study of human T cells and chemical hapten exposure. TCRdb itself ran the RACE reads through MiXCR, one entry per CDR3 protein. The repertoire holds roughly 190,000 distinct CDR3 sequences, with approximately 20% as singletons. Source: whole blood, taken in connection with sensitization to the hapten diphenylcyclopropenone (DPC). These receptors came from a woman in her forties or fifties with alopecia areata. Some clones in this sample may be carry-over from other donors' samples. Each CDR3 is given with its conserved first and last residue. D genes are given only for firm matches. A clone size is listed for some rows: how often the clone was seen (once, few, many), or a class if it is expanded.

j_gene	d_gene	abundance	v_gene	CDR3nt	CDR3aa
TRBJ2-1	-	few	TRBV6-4	TGTGCCAGCAGTGACGGGACTCAAGGTTACAATGAGCAGTTCTTC	CASSDGTQGYNEQFF
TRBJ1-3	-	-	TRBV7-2	TGTGCCAGCAGCTTAGAGGGGTTAGGCACTGGAAACACCATATATTTT	CASSLEGLGTGNTIYF
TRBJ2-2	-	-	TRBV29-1	TGCAGCGCTGGGGGCGGGGCACTCGCGAACACCGGGGAGCTGTTTTTT	CSAGGGALANTGELFF
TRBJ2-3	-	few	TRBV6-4	TGTGCCAGCAGTGACTCAGAAACAGATACGCAGTATTTT	CASSDSETDTQYF
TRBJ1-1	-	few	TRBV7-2	TGTGCCAGCAGCTTAATAGGGGCTGAAGCTTTCTTT	CASSLIGAEAFF
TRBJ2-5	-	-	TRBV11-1	TGTGCCAGCAGCTTCCTCGGGGCGACCCAAGAGACCCAGTACTTC	CASSFLGATQETQYF
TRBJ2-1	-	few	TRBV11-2	TGTGCCAGCAGCTTAAACGCCGGGATAGGCGTCGATGAGCAGTTCTTC	CASSLNAGIGVDEQFF
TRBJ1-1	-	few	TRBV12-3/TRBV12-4	TGTGCCAGCAGTTGGCTCAGGAATCCTCGGACTGAAGCTTTCTTT	CASSWLRNPRTEAFF
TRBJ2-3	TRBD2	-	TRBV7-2	TGTGCCAGCAGCGCCAAAGTTGCGGGAGCTCTGCCAGATACGCAGTATTTT	CASSAKVAGALPDTQYF
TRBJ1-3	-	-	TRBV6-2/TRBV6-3	TGTGCCAGCAGTACGACGAACAGGAACTCTGGAAACACCATATATTTT	CASSTTNRNSGNTIYF
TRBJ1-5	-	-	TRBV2	TGTGCCAGCAGTGAAGGGGGGGCGGCCAATCAGCCCCAGCATTTT	CASSEGGAANQPQHF
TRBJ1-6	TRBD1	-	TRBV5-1	TGCGCCAGCAGCCGGACAGGGAATAATTCACCCCTCCACTTT	CASSRTGNNSPLHF
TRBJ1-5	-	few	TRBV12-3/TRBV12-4	TGTGCCAGCAGTGCACAGAGCCCCAATCAGCCCCAGCATTTT	CASSAQSPNQPQHF
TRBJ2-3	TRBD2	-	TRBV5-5	TGTGCCAGCGGGACTAGCGTCACAGATACGCAGTATTTT	CASGTSVTDTQYF
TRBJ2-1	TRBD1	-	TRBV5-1	TGCGCCAGCAGCTCACAGGGGGGAGGCGATGAGCAGTTCTTC	CASSSQGGGDEQFF
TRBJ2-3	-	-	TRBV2	TGTGCCAGCAGTGGGGGCAGCGGTAGCACAGATACGCAGTATTTT	CASSGGSGSTDTQYF
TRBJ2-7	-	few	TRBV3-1	TGTGCCAGCAGCCAAGATCCAGAAGTCTACGAGCAGTACTTC	CASSQDPEVYEQYF
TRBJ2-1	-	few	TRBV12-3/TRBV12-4	TGTGCCAGCAGTTTTCTTGGAGTGGACAATGAGCAGTTCTTC	CASSFLGVDNEQFF
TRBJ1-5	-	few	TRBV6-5	TGTGCCAGCAGTTCCGACTTAGCAAATCAGCCCCAGCATTTT	CASSSDLANQPQHF
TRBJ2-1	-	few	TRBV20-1	TGCAGTGCTAGTTGGCGGACATCCTACAATGAGCAGTTCTTC	CSASWRTSYNEQFF
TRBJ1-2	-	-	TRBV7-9	TGTGCCAGCAGCTCATCGGTGAACTATGGCTACACCTTC	CASSSSVNYGYTF
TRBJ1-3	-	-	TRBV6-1	TGTGCCAGCACCCTGGGACTGCCAGGAAACACCATATATTTT	CASTLGLPGNTIYF